This record concerns one T cell receptor (beta chain) sequence. Its antigen is still unknown. No much larger clone is present one base from it, and per-base qualities are unavailable. These data are taken from a study of blood T cell repertoires in COVID-19 (dated by TCRdb to the early 2020s). Looking at the study overall: Collaborator samples came from the United States, Italy and Spain and covered acute and convalescent phases of COVID-19. The repertoires were released in a freely available public database intended as a resource for research on the immune response to SARS-CoV-2. The samples were drawn from the first 160 participants of the ongoing ImmuneRACE study and from 1,200 or so subjects provided by 6 global collaborators. Deeply sampled blood TCRbeta repertoires from subjects exposed to, actively infected with, or recovered from COVID-19 were included in the dataset. A de-identified subject ID, COVID-19 status, age in years and sex were almost always included in the sample metadata. Where available, HLA class I and class II types were taken from metadata supplied by the sample provider and were not determined by assay-based typing. The prospective study material was composed of cDNA or gDNA derived from T cells, B-cell-depleted T cells, or PBMCs. General conclusions and limits of the study: Clinical and demographic metadata were provided uncurated, with the amount varying by source and participant.

Collaborating institutions collected whole blood in K2EDTA tubes following their own protocols. Collaborator samples were shipped for TCRbeta analysis as frozen whole blood, isolated PBMCs, or DNA extracted from either sample type. TCRbeta CDR3 regions were amplified from genomic DNA using the immunoSEQ Assay, a bias-controlled multiplex PCR. In the original analysis: The number of nucleated cells in each sample was estimated by amplification of reference gene primers within the assay. To quantify the absolute abundance of each unique TCRbeta CDR3 rearrangement, sequence reads were collapsed and filtered. For each sample, productive Simpson clonality was calculated by taking the square root of Simpson's diversity index across productive rearrangements. This is the immuneACCESS table as TCRdb keeps it, with only in-frame sequences that have V and J called. A part of the clones is gone; compared with another copy, unresolved V genes explain less than half, and the rest is unexplained. Clonal size and the V and J genes are those of that table, whereas D and trimming came from the DNA. The sample contains 240,000 or so clones, 80% to 85% of them found a single time. The top ten clonotypes cover roughly 3.4% of the sample.

The sample taken for sequencing was peripheral blood. The receptor comes from a woman between 18 and 29 years old with acute or convalescent COVID-19.

The CDR3 protein sequence reads: CASKKSTSGPKDTQYF. The nucleotide sequence is TGTGCCAGCAAAAAATCGACTAGCGGGCCCAAAGATACGCAGTATTTT. This chain joins TRBV2 to TRBJ2-3; 10 bases in the middle match TRBD2. V is trimmed back by 7 bases and J by 5 bases, and the junction contains 12 bases that no gene match accounts for. From its cysteine to its phenylalanine, the CDR3 spans 16 amino acids. CDR3 DNA is the only sequence kept; it has 48 bases, read in frame from the first base. CDR1 and CDR2 are read off the germline V gene as SNHLY and FYNNEI.